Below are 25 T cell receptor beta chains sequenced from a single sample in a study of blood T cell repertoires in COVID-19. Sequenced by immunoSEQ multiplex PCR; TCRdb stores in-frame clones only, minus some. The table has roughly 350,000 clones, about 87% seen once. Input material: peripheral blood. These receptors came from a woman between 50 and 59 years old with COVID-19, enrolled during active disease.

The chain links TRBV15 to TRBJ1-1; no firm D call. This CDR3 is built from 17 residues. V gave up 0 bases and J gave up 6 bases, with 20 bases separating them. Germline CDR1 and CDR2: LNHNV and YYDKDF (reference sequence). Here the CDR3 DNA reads TGTGCCACCAGCAGAGACGATTTAGGACTTCGGAAACCTGAAGCTTTCTTT. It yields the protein CATSRDDLGLRKPEAFF.

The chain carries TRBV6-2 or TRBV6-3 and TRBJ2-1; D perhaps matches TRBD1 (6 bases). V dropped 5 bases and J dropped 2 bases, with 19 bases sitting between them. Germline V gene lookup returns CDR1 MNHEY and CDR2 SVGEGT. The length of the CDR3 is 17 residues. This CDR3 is CASSLIARTGPYNEQFF. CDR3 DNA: TGTGCCAGCAGTCTTATCGCGCGCACAGGGCCCTACAATGAGCAGTTCTTC.

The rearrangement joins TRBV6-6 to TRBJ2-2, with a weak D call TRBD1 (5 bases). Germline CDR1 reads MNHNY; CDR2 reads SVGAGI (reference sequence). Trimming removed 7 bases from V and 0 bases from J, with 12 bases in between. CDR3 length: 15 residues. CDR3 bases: TGTGCCAGCAATCCCCCAGGGTCGAACACCGGGGAGCTGTTTTTT. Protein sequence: CASNPPGSNTGELFF.

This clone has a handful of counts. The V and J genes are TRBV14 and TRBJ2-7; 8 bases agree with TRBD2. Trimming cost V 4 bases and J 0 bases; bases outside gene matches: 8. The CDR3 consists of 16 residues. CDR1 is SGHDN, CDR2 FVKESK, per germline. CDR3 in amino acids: CASSPFGREASYEQYF. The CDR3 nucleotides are TGTGCCAGCAGCCCTTTTGGGCGGGAGGCCTCCTACGAGCAGTACTTC. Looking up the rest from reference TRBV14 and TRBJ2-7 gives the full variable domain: EAGVTQFPSHSVIEKGQTVTLRCDPISGHDNLYWYRRVMGKEIKFLLHFVKESKQDESGMPNNRFLAERTGGTYSTLKVQPAELEDSGVYFCASSPFGREASYEQYFGPGTRLTVT.

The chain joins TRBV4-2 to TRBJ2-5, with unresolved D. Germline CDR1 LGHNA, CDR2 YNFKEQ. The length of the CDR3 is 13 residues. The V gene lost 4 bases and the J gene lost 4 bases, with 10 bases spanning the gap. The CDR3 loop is CASSLSPGETQYF. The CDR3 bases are TGTGCCAGCAGCCTGAGCCCCGGAGAGACCCAGTACTTC.

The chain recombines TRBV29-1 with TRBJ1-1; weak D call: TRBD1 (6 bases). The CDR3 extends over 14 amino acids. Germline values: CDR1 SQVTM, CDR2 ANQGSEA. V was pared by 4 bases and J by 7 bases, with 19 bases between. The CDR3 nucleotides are TGCAGCGTTGTGCCGTTCGCGAAGGGGGTTGAAGCTTTCTTT. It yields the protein CSVVPFAKGVEAFF.

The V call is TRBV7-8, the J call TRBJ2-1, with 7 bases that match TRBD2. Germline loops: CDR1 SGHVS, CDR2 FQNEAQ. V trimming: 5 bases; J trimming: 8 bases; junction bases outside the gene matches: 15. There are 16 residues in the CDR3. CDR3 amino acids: CASSPSFTGGIDEQFF. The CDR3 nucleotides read TGTGCCAGCAGCCCTAGTTTTACGGGAGGTATCGATGAGCAGTTCTTC.

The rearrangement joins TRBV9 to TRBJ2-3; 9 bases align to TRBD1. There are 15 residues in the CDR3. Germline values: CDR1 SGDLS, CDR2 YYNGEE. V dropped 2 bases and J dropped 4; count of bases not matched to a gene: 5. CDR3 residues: CASSVRDREADTQYF. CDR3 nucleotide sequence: TGTGCCAGCAGCGTCCGGGACAGGGAAGCAGATACGCAGTATTTT.

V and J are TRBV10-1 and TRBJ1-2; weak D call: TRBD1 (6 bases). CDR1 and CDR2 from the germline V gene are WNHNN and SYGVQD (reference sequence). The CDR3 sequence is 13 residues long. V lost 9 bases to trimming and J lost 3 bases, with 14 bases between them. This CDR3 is CARAVDSYYGYTF. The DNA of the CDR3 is TGCGCCAGGGCTGTGGACAGTTACTATGGCTACACCTTC.

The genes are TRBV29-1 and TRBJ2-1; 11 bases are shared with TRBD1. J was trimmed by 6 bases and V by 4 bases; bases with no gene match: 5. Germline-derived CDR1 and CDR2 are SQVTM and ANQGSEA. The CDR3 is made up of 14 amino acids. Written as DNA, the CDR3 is TGCAGCGTTGTCGGACAGGGGGCCCTCAATGAGCAGTTCTTC. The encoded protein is CSVVGQGALNEQFF.

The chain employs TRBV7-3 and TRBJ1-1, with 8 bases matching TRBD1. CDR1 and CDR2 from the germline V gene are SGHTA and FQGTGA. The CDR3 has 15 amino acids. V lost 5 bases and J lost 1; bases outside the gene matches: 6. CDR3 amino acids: CASSLTGAGNTEAFF. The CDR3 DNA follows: TGTGCCAGCAGCCTGACAGGGGCCGGGAACACTGAAGCTTTCTTT. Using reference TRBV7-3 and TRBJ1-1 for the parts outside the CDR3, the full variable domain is GAGVSQTPSNKVTEKGKYVELRCDPISGHTALYWYRQSLGQGPEFLIYFQGTGAADDSGLPNDRFFAVRPEGSVSTLKIQRTERGDSAVYLCASSLTGAGNTEAFFGQGTRLTVV.

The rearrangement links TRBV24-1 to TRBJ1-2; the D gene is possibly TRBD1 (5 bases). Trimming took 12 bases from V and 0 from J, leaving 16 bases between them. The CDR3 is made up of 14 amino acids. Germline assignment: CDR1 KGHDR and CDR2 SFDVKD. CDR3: CAVSPGLSNYGYTF. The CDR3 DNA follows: TGTGCCGTCTCCCCGGGACTCTCTAACTATGGCTACACCTTC.

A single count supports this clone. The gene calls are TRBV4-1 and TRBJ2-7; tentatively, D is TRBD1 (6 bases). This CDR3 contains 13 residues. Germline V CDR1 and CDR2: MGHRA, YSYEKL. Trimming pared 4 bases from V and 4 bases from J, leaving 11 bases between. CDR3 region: CASSPRDKYEQYF. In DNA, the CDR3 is TGCGCCAGCAGCCCCCGGGACAAGTACGAGCAGTACTTC.

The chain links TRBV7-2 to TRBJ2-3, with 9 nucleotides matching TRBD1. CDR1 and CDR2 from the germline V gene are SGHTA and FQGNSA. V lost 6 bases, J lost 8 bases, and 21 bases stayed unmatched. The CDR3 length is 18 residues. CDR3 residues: CASRRNAGQGIGGGTQYF. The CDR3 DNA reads TGTGCCAGCAGGCGCAATGCGGGACAGGGAATAGGGGGGGGTACGCAGTATTTT. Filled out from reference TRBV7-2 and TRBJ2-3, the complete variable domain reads GAGVSQSPSNKVTEKGKDVELRCDPISGHTALYWYRQSLGQGLEFLIYFQGNSAPDKSGLPSDRFSAERTGGSVSTLTIQRTQQEDSAVYLCASRRNAGQGIGGGTQYFGPGTRLTVL.

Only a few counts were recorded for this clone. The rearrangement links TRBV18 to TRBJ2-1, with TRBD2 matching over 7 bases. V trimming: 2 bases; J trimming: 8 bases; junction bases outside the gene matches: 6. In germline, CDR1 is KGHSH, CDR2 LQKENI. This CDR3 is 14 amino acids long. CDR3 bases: TGTGCCAGCTCACCATCGGGGGGACGGGATGAGCAGTTCTTC. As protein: CASSPSGGRDEQFF.

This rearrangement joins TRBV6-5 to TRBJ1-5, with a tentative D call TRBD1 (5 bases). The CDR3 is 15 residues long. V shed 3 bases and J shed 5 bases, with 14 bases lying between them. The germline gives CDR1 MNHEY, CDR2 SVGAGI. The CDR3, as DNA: TGTGCCAGCAGTTATGGAGGGACTACAGATCAGCCCCAGCATTTT. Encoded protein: CASSYGGTTDQPQHF.

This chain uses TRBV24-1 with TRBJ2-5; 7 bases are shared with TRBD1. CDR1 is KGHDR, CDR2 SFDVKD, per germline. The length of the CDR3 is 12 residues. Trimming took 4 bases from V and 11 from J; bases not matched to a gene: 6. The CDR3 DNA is TGTGCCACCAGTGAGCGACAGGGTAGGCAGTACTTC. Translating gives CATSERQGRQYF.

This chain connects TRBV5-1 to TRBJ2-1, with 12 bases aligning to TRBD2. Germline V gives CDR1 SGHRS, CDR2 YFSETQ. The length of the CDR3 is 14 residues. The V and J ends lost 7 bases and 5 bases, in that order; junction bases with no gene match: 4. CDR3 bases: TGCGCCAGCGCTACTAGCGGGAGGAACAATGAGCAGTTCTTC. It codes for CASATSGRNNEQFF.

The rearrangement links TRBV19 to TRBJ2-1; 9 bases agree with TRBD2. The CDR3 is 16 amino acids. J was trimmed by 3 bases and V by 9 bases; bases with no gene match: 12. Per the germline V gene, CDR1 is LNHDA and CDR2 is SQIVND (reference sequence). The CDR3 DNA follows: TGTGCCAGCGCAAATGTAGCGGGAGTCCTCTACAATGAGCAGTTCTTC. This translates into CASANVAGVLYNEQFF.

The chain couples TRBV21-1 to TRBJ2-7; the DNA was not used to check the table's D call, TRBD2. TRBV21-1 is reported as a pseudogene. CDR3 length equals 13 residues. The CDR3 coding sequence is TGTGCCAGCAGCAAAGCTGGGTCGGGGGAGCAGTACTTC. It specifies CASSKAGSGEQYF.

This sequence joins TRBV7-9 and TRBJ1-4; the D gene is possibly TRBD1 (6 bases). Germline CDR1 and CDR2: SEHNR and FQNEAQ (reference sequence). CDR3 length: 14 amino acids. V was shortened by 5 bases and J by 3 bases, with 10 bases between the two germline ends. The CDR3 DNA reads TGTGCCAGCAGCCATGGACAGCCTAATGAAAAACTGTTTTTT. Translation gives CASSHGQPNEKLFF.

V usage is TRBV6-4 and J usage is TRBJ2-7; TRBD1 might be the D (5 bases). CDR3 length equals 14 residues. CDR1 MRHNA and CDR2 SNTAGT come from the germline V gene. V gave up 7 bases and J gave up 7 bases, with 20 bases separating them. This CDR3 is CASIGQVSLREQYF. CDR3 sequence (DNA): TGTGCCAGCATCGGACAAGTCAGCCTACGGGAGCAGTACTTC.

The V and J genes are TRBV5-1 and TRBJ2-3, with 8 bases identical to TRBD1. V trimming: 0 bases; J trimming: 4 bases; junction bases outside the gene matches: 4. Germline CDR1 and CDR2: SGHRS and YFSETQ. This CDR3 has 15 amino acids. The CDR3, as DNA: TGCGCCAGCAGCTTGGGACAGGGGTCCGCAGATACGCAGTATTTT. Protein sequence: CASSLGQGSADTQYF.

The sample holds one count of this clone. CDR3 sequence reads: CASSQYLDLRAIEAFF. The CDR3 DNA reads TGCGCCAGCAGCCAATACTTGGACTTGCGGGCGATTGAAGCTTTCTTT. This rearrangement joins TRBV4-1 to TRBJ1-1; D is ambiguous. Germline V gene data show CDR1 as MGHRA and CDR2 as YSYEKL. Trimming cost V 2 bases and J 7 bases, with 20 bases left between them. CDR3 length: 16 amino acids.

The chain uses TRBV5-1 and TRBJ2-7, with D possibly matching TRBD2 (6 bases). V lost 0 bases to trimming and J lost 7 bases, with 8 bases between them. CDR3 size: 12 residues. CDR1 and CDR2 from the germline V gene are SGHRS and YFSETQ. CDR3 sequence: CASSLDAGEQYF. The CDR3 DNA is TGCGCCAGCAGCTTGGACGCGGGGGAGCAGTACTTC.